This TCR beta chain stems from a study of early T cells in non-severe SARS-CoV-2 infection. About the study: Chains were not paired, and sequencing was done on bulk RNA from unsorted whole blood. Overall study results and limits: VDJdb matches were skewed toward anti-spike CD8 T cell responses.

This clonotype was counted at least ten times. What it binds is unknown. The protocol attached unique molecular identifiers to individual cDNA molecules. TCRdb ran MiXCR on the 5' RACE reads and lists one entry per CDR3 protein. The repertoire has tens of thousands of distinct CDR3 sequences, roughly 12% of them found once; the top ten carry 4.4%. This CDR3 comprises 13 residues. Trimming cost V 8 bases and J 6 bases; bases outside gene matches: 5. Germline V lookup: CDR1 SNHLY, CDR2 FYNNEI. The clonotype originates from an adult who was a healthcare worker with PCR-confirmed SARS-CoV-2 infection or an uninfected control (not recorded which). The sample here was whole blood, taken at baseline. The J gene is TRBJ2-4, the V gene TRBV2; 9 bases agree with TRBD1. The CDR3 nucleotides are TGTGCCAGCGGGGGACAGGGTCGAAACATTCAGTACTTC. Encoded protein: CASGGQGRNIQYF. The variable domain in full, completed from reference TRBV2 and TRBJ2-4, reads EPEVTQTPSHQVTQMGQEVILRCVPISNHLYFYWYRQILGQKVEFLVSFYNNEISEKSEIFDDQFSVERPDGSNFTLKIRSTKLEDSAMYFCASGGQGRNIQYFGAGTRLSVL.